The 10 T cell receptor beta chains listed next were all sequenced from one sample in a study of blood T cell repertoires in COVID-19. Sequencing was performed with immunoSEQ multiplex PCR; in TCRdb, only in-frame clones are kept and a portion is missing. The sample contains 150,000 to 200,000 clones, approximately 90% of which appear only once. The specimen sequenced was peripheral blood. The source of these receptors is a man younger than 35 with COVID-19, enrolled during active disease.

The V gene is TRBV28, the J gene TRBJ1-1; 11 nucleotides line up with TRBD1. There are 15 residues in the CDR3. CDR1 and CDR2 from the germline V gene are MDHEN and SYDVKM. V trimming: 5 bases; J trimming: 5 bases; junction bases outside the gene matches: 7. The CDR3 loop reads CASSRTGGAWTEAFF. CDR3 nucleotides: TGTGCCAGCAGTCGGACAGGGGGCGCGTGGACTGAAGCTTTCTTT.

CDR3 DNA: TGTGCCAGCTCCCGGGACTTGGCCGAGACCCAGTACTTC. Amino acid sequence: CASSRDLAETQYF. The chain recombines TRBV27 with TRBJ2-5; tentatively, D is TRBD2 (6 bases). The CDR3 is 13 residues long. Trimming took off 8 bases at V and 5 bases at J, with 15 bases between the two ends. CDR1 and CDR2 (germline): MNHEY, SMNVEV (reference sequence).

The CDR3 DNA follows: TGCGCCAGCAGCCCCATCCTGAGAAACGCCGGGGAGCTGTTTTTT. It translates to CASSPILRNAGELFF. V usage is TRBV4-1 and J usage is TRBJ2-2; D gene ambiguous. The CDR3 sequence is 15 residues long. The V end lost 4 bases, the J end lost 6 bases, and 15 bases lay between the germline ends. Germline CDR1 is MGHRA and CDR2 is YSYEKL.

V and J are TRBV5-1 and TRBJ2-1, with TRBD2 identical over 11 bases. The junction had 11 bases not matched to a gene; V was cut back by 7 bases and J by 8 bases. The CDR3 contains 15 residues. Per germline, CDR1 SGHRS and CDR2 YFSETQ. The DNA of the CDR3 is TGCGCCAGCGGGGGTAGCGGGAGGGCCGGTGATGAGCAGTTCTTC. This encodes CASGGSGRAGDEQFF.

The rearrangement joins TRBV29-1 to TRBJ1-1, with TRBD1 as a possible D gene (5 bases). Per the germline V gene, CDR1 is SQVTM and CDR2 is ANQGSEA. The V end was cut by 2 bases, the J end by 1 base, with 5 bases between. CDR3 length equals 12 residues. In nucleotides, the CDR3 is TGCAGCGTTGAAACAGGGAACACTGAAGCTTTCTTT. Translation gives CSVETGNTEAFF.

This clone was observed once. The chain joins TRBV7-2 to TRBJ2-3; 7 bases align to TRBD1. The CDR3 consists of 15 residues. With 5 bases clipped from V and 1 base from J, the junction kept 6 bases outside the gene matches. Germline V gene lookup returns CDR1 SGHTA and CDR2 FQGNSA. The CDR3 reads CASSSRTGRTDTQYF. CDR3 in DNA: TGTGCCAGCAGCAGCAGGACAGGTCGCACAGATACGCAGTATTTT.

J is TRBJ2-1 and V is TRBV28; 8 nucleotides agree with TRBD2. The J segment lost 8 bases and the V segment lost 7 bases, leaving 13 bases of the junction unmatched. Germline V gene data show CDR1 as MDHEN and CDR2 as SYDVKM. This CDR3 is built from 15 residues. DNA of the CDR3: TGTGCCAGCACCTTGGACGACGGGAGGGCGGATGAGCAGTTCTTC. Translation: CASTLDDGRADEQFF.

The chain recombines TRBV10-2 with TRBJ1-5; D not resolved. V was clipped by 6 bases and J by 5 bases, with 11 bases between them. The CDR3 is 13 residues long. Germline loops: CDR1 WSHSY, CDR2 SAAADI. CDR3 residues: CASSLGLDQPQHF. The DNA of the CDR3 is TGCGCCAGCAGCCTCGGACTAGATCAGCCCCAGCATTTT.

CDR3 in amino acids: CASSEYGGVSTDTQYF. Here the CDR3 DNA reads TGTGCCAGCAGTGAATACGGGGGGGTGAGCACAGATACGCAGTATTTT. The chain is built from TRBV2 and TRBJ2-3; 8 nucleotides match TRBD2. The V segment lost 2 bases and the J segment 0 bases; nucleotides outside the gene matches: 4. Germline CDR1 is SNHLY and CDR2 is FYNNEI. There are 16 residues in the CDR3.

This chain links TRBV9 with TRBJ2-2; the D is unclear. Trimming took off 3 bases at V and 1 base at J, with 4 bases between the two ends. The CDR3 sequence is 13 residues long. Germline-derived CDR1 and CDR2 are SGDLS and YYNGEE. The CDR3: CASSDRNTGELFF. In DNA, the CDR3 is TGTGCCAGCAGCGACAGGAACACCGGGGAGCTGTTTTTT.